Listed here are 25 T cell receptor beta chains from one sample, sequenced in a study of T cell repertoires in aging, cancer and after chemotherapy. TRB rearrangements spanning V, D and J were amplified using mixed TRB-A/B primers. TCRdb called the multiplex PCR reads again in MiXCR, with one record for every CDR3 protein. The data hold fewer than 15,000 distinct CDR3 sequences, with about 25% observed a single time. TCR beta rearrangements were amplified from peripheral blood genomic DNA. What was sequenced was blood. The receptors were sampled from a human donor in good health.

This clonotype was seen a handful of times. The chain recombines TRBV11-1 with TRBJ2-5; unclear D gene. Germline V lookup: CDR1 SGHAT, CDR2 FQDESV (reference sequence). V lost 3 bases to trimming and J lost 2 bases, with 4 bases between them. The CDR3 totals 12 residues. DNA for the CDR3: TGTGCCAGCAGCTTTGGGCAAGAGACCCAGTACTTC. Its translation: CASSFGQETQYF.

Relative to its sample, this clonotype is medium-sized. V and J are TRBV19 and TRBJ1-4; no reliable D call. Germline CDR1 is LNHDA and CDR2 is SQIVND (reference sequence). The length of the CDR3 is 14 residues. Trimming took 6 bases from V and 2 from J, leaving 10 bases between them. CDR3 protein: CASRDGRTNEKLFF. CDR3 DNA sequence: TGTGCCAGTAGGGACGGACGGACTAATGAAAAACTGTTTTTT.

On this clonotype itself: This may stem from a read error, because a much larger clone lies one nucleotide away. This chain links TRBV30 with TRBJ1-2, with a tentative D call TRBD1 (5 bases). Germline values: CDR1 GTSNPN, CDR2 SVGIG (reference sequence). The CDR3 covers 16 residues. The CDR3 is CVWSPYVGDGAYGYTF. The DNA of the CDR3 is TGTGTCTGGAGCCCGTACGTAGGGGACGGAGCTTATGGCTACACCTTC. Variable domain in full (rest from reference TRBV30 and TRBJ1-2): SQTIHQWPATLVQPVGSPLSLECTVEGTSNPNLYWYRQAAGRGLQLLFYSVGIGQISSEVPQNLSASRPQDRQFILSSKKLLLSDSGFYLCVWSPYVGDGAYGYTFGSGTRLTVV.

The V and J genes are TRBV4-2 and TRBJ1-3; no clear D. Trimming left V 0 bases short and J 2 bases short, with 14 bases between. This CDR3 spans 17 amino acids. Germline lookup yields CDR1 LGHNA and CDR2 YNFKEQ. For the CDR3, the DNA is TGTGCCAGCAGCCAAGATCTCTTGGCTTTCACTGGAAACACCATATATTTT. It is translated as CASSQDLLAFTGNTIYF.

V usage is TRBV7-3 and J usage is TRBJ1-1; TRBD1 might be the D (5 bases). V was cut by 1 base and J by 9 bases, with 12 bases left in between. There are 13 residues in the CDR3. Germline CDR1 SGHTA, CDR2 FQGTGA. This CDR3 is CASSLNRRGKAFF. CDR3 bases: TGTGCCAGCAGCTTAAATCGGAGGGGTAAAGCTTTCTTT.

In its sample, this clonotype ranks as medium-sized (0.01 to 0.1%). The CDR3 is CASSPRDLRNEKLFF. For the CDR3, the DNA is TGTGCCAGCAGTCCCCGGGACCTGCGGAATGAAAAACTGTTTTTT. The gene calls are TRBV28 and TRBJ1-4, with D perhaps TRBD1 (5 bases). The CDR3 extends over 15 amino acids. Germline CDR1 is MDHEN and CDR2 is SYDVKM. Trimming removed 5 bases from V and 5 bases from J, with 15 bases in between.

This clonotype was counted between two and nine times. V gene TRBV20-1 combines with J gene TRBJ1-1; no firm D call. The CDR3 is made up of 14 amino acids. Trimming took 3 bases from V and 0 from J, leaving 11 bases between them. Per germline, CDR1 DFQATT and CDR2 SNEGSKA (reference sequence). CDR3 amino acids: CSASSVNMNTEAFF. CDR3 nucleotide sequence: TGCAGTGCTAGCTCGGTCAACATGAACACTGAAGCTTTCTTT.

The table lists this clonotype with a few counts. The chain is built from TRBV20-1 and TRBJ2-1, with a possible D match to TRBD1 (6 bases). The CDR3 totals 12 residues. Germline assignment: CDR1 DFQATT and CDR2 SNEGSKA (reference sequence). This CDR3 reads CSAGVTYNEQFF. The CDR3, as DNA: TGCAGCGCAGGGGTCACCTACAATGAGCAGTTCTTC.

This clonotype came up a few times. In DNA form, the CDR3 reads TGCGCCAGCAGCCGCAACGAGGGGTTCAGGGAAAAACTGTTTTTT. Its translation: CASSRNEGFREKLFF. V usage is TRBV4-1 and J usage is TRBJ1-4; maybe TRBD1 (5 bases). Per the germline V gene, CDR1 is MGHRA and CDR2 is YSYEKL. V lost 4 bases to trimming and J lost 8 bases, with 17 bases between them. The CDR3 has 15 amino acids.

In this sample, this clonotype turned up a few times. The chain links TRBV6-1 to TRBJ2-1; 7 positions match TRBD2. With 2 bases clipped from V and 7 bases from J, the junction kept 5 bases outside the gene matches. CDR3 length: 14 residues. Germline V CDR1 and CDR2: MNHNS, SASEGT. The CDR3 sequence is CASSESVGGNEQFF. The DNA for the CDR3 is TGTGCCAGCAGTGAATCTGTGGGAGGGAATGAGCAGTTCTTC.

There are a few counts of this clonotype. V and J are TRBV5-1 and TRBJ1-6; 8 nucleotides line up with TRBD1. With V trimmed by 0 bases and J by 10 bases, 6 bases remained unmatched. The germline V gene has CDR1 SGHRS and CDR2 YFSETQ. This CDR3 region has 15 residues. The CDR3 loop reads CASSLEVTGASPLHF. As DNA, the CDR3 is TGCGCCAGCAGCTTGGAGGTGACAGGGGCCTCACCCCTCCACTTT.

The CDR3 DNA follows: TGTGCCAGCAGCTTAGAAGACAGGTTCTCCGGAAACACCATATATTTT. Residues: CASSLEDRFSGNTIYF. The chain joins TRBV7-6 to TRBJ1-3; tentatively, D is TRBD1 (6 bases). The CDR3 is made up of 16 amino acids. Germline lookup yields CDR1 SGHVS and CDR2 FNYEAQ. Trimming took off 1 base at V and 4 bases at J, with 14 bases between the two ends.

CDR3 protein: CASSLDPGVVYEQYF. The CDR3 bases are TGTGCCAGCAGCTTGGATCCGGGAGTGGTCTACGAGCAGTACTTC. This rearrangement joins TRBV5-6 to TRBJ2-7; tentative D call: TRBD2 (6 bases). Trimming pared 0 bases from V and 3 bases from J, leaving 13 bases between. CDR1 and CDR2 from the germline V gene are SGHDT and YYEEEE. The CDR3 has 15 residues.

This clonotype has only a few counts. J is TRBJ1-5 and V is TRBV5-8, with no clear D. The CDR3 consists of 13 residues. Germline values: CDR1 SGHTS, CDR2 YDEGEE. Trimming cost V 0 bases and J 4 bases, with 5 bases left between them. The CDR3 bases are TGTGCCAGCAGCTTGGAAAGGAATCAGCCCCAGCATTTT. This encodes CASSLERNQPQHF. Together with reference TRBV5-8 and TRBJ1-5, the CDR3 gives the full variable domain: EAGVTQSPTHLIKTRGQQATLRCSPISGHTSVYWYQQALGLGLQFLLWYDEGEERNRGNFPPRFSGRQFPNYSSELNVNALELEDSALYLCASSLERNQPQHFGDGTRLSIL.

The chain joins TRBV6-5 to TRBJ1-2; 8 nucleotides match TRBD1. The CDR3 is 16 amino acids. Germline lookup yields CDR1 MNHEY and CDR2 SVGAGI. With 6 bases clipped from V and 6 bases from J, the junction kept 15 bases outside the gene matches. The CDR3 DNA is TGTGCCAGCAGCTCCAGGAGGACAGGGCTTATCCATGGCTACACCTTC. As protein: CASSSRRTGLIHGYTF.

The chain couples TRBV20-1 to TRBJ1-5, with D unclear. The CDR3 sequence is 15 residues long. Germline-derived CDR1 and CDR2 are DFQATT and SNEGSKA (reference sequence). The V end lost 2 bases, the J end lost 3 bases, and 14 bases lay between the germline ends. The DNA for the CDR3 is TGCAGTGCTAGACGCCATTGGGATTTCAATCAGCCCCAGCATTTT. Translating it yields CSARRHWDFNQPQHF.

Remarks on this clonotype: A junction boundary mismatches the germline segment, possibly from a read error. The V gene is TRBV19, the J gene TRBJ1-4; D ambiguous. The germline V gene encodes CDR1 LNHDA and CDR2 SQIVND (reference sequence). This CDR3 spans 16 amino acids. The CDR3 protein is CASSTKTTIANGKLFF. CDR3 DNA: TGTGCCAGTAGTACCAAAACAACGATTGCTAATGGAAAACTGTTTTTT.

The chain has TRBV5-4 and TRBJ2-7, with 7 bases aligning to TRBD1. The germline gives CDR1 SGHNT, CDR2 YYREEE (reference sequence). V shed 3 bases, J shed 0 bases, and the junction held 6 bases outside the gene matches. This CDR3 is 15 amino acids long. The DNA for the CDR3 is TGTGCCAGCAGCTGGGGACAGTTAAGCTCCTACGAGCAGTACTTC. This gives the protein CASSWGQLSSYEQYF.

The chain joins TRBV6-1 to TRBJ2-3; a possible D gene is TRBD2 (7 bases). CDR1 MNHNS and CDR2 SASEGT come from the germline V gene. The V end lost 1 base, the J end lost 2 bases, and 19 bases lay between the germline ends. The CDR3 totals 18 residues. CDR3 region: CASSEVGGAVHFTDTQYF. The DNA of the CDR3 is TGTGCCAGCAGTGAAGTGGGGGGGGCCGTCCATTTCACAGATACGCAGTATTTT.

The CDR3: CASSSGVWVTEAFF. In DNA, the CDR3 is TGTGCCAGCAGCTCCGGGGTCTGGGTCACTGAAGCTTTCTTT. The V gene is TRBV7-9, the J gene TRBJ1-1; D is ambiguous. The V end lost 4 bases, the J end lost 4 bases, and 13 bases lay between the germline ends. Per the germline V gene, CDR1 is SEHNR and CDR2 is FQNEAQ (reference sequence). This CDR3 has 14 amino acids. The entire variable domain, with the rest obtained from reference TRBV7-9 and TRBJ1-1, is as follows: DTGVSQNPRHKITKRGQNVTFRCDPISEHNRLYWYRQTLGQGPEFLTYFQNEAQLEKSRLLSDRFSAERPKGSFSTLEIQRTEQGDSAMYLCASSSGVWVTEAFFGQGTRLTVV.

This clonotype has only a few counts. The rearrangement joins TRBV5-6 to TRBJ2-7, with a possible D match to TRBD1 (6 bases). The CDR3 covers 16 residues. The germline V and J ends were trimmed by 5 bases and 5 bases, with 23 bases remaining between them. Per germline, CDR1 SGHDT and CDR2 YYEEEE. This CDR3 reads CASRVLQGSVLDEQYF. CDR3 bases: TGTGCCAGCAGGGTCTTACAGGGCAGTGTACTCGACGAGCAGTACTTC.

The genes are TRBV6-2 or TRBV6-3 and TRBJ2-7, with D perhaps matching TRBD1 or TRBD2 (5 bases each). Germline assignment: CDR1 MNHEY and CDR2 SVGEGT. The CDR3 covers 14 residues. V lost 4 bases and J lost 3, with 13 bases in between. The CDR3 loop reads CASSSEGPLYEQYF. The CDR3 coding sequence is TGTGCCAGCAGTTCAGAGGGGCCGCTCTACGAGCAGTACTTC.

A note on this clonotype: One junction end disagrees with the germline gene, perhaps due to a read error. The gene calls are TRBV4-2 and TRBJ1-1; possible D gene TRBD1, 5 bases. Germline CDR1 LGHNA, CDR2 YNFKEQ. This CDR3 is 15 amino acids long. This CDR3 is CASSQEGRGRTEAFF. The CDR3, as DNA: TGCGCCAGCAGCCAAGAGGGGAGGGGTAGGACTGAAGCTTTCTTT.

There are a few counts of this clonotype. The V gene is TRBV7-9, the J gene TRBJ2-3, with a weak D call TRBD1 (7 bases). The CDR3 extends over 17 amino acids. CDR1 and CDR2 (germline): SEHNR, FQNEAQ (reference sequence). Trimming cost V 5 bases and J 0 bases, with 18 bases left between them. CDR3 loop: CASSAGKTGTSTDTQYF. The CDR3 coding sequence is TGTGCCAGCAGCGCCGGCAAGACAGGGACTAGCACAGATACGCAGTATTTT.

This clonotype was seen at least ten times. The chain links TRBV6-1 to TRBJ1-6; D call uncertain. With 0 bases removed from V and 14 bases from J, the gap between germline ends came to 11 bases. Germline V gene data show CDR1 as MNHNS and CDR2 as SASEGT. This CDR3 spans 13 amino acids. CDR3 protein: CASSEARSASLHF. CDR3 bases: TGTGCCAGCAGTGAAGCTAGGTCTGCATCCCTCCACTTT.